These T cell receptor beta chains were read from a single sample in a study of PD-1 blockade in classical Hodgkin lymphoma. The protocol was immunoSEQ multiplex PCR, while the TCRdb copy is restricted to in-frame clones and leaves out a portion. The repertoire includes fewer than 20,000 clones, 80% to 95% of them detected once, and 0.5% to 0.55% sits in the top ten. Sequenced: CD4+ T cells from blood. The source is a human donor with classical Hodgkin lymphoma. The CDR3 runs from the conserved cysteine through the conserved F or W. Each record gives: V gene, J gene, clone size, CDR3 length, D gene, CDR3 DNA, CDR3 protein. D genes are given only for firm matches. Some rows mark clone size as missing; the rest say once, few, many or name a class of expanded clone.

>TRBV18|TRBJ1-6|NA|15|NA
TGTGCCAGCTCAGAACTCCAGGAGAATAATTCACCCCTCCACTTT
CASSELQENNSPLHF
>TRBV7-9|TRBJ1-3|NA|15|TRBD1
TGTGCCAGCAGCACACAGGGGTCCTCTGGAAACACCATATATTTT
CASSTQGSSGNTIYF
>TRBV19|TRBJ1-2|once|12|NA
TGTGCCGCCAGGACAGTCCCATATGGCTACACCTTC
CAARTVPYGYTF
>TRBV6-5|TRBJ1-5|NA|14|TRBD1
TGTGCCAGCAGTAGACAGGGTTTTGGGCAGCCCCAGCATTTT
CASSRQGFGQPQHF
>TRBV9|TRBJ2-1|NA|14|NA
TGTGCCAGCAGCGTCCAGGGTGGGCCGGAGGAGCAGTTCTTC
CASSVQGGPEEQFF
>TRBV19|TRBJ2-1|NA|12|NA
TGTGCCAGTAGTGTGTCTGGGACCGGGAAGTTCTTC
CASSVSGTGKFF
>TRBV7-9|TRBJ1-5|once|15|NA
TGTGCCAGCAGCTTAGGGGGGAATAGCAATCAGCCCCAGCATTTT
CASSLGGNSNQPQHF
>TRBV5-1|TRBJ2-1|NA|16|TRBD2
TGCGCCAGCAGGGCGACTAGCGGGAACTCCTACAATGAGCAGTTCTTC
CASRATSGNSYNEQFF
>TRBV5-4|TRBJ1-1|NA|16|TRBD1
TGTGCCAGCAGCTCCGGGACAGCGATAATGAACACTGAAGCTTTCTTT
CASSSGTAIMNTEAFF
>TRBV7-9|TRBJ2-3|once|13|TRBD2
TGTGCCAGCATCCGGACTAGCGGGAGGGGGCAGTATTTT
CASIRTSGRGQYF
>TRBV5-1|TRBJ2-5|NA|13|TRBD1
TGCGCCAGCAGCATGGACAGGCTAGAGACCCAGTACTTC
CASSMDRLETQYF
>TRBV2|TRBJ2-2|NA|14|TRBD1
TGTGCCAACAGACAGGGCGCGAACACCGGGGAGCTGTTTTTT
CANRQGANTGELFF
>TRBV2|TRBJ1-2|NA|15|NA
TGTGCCAGCCTCCCGTCGACACCGACCAGGAGTGGCTACACCTTC
CASLPSTPTRSGYTF
>TRBV19|TRBJ2-5|NA|17|NA
TGTGCCAGTAGTATAGATCTATCCTCGGATGGACCGGGGACCCAGTACTTC
CASSIDLSSDGPGTQYF
>TRBV9|TRBJ1-1|NA|13|TRBD1
TGTGCCAGCAGCGTTACAGGGGGAACTGAAGCTTTCTTT
CASSVTGGTEAFF
>TRBV18|TRBJ1-5|once|15|NA
TGTGCCAGCTCACCGGCTGGATGGGGCAATCAGCCCCAGCATTTT
CASSPAGWGNQPQHF
>TRBV7-2|TRBJ2-3|NA|13|NA
TGTGCCAGCAGCTTAGTCGGGCCAGATACGCAGTATTTT
CASSLVGPDTQYF
>TRBV4-1|TRBJ1-5|NA|18|NA
TGCGCCAGCAGCCAAGCGGACATGGGCCTTATTGGCAATCAGCCCCAGCATTTT
CASSQADMGLIGNQPQHF